The table lists the clone carrying this TCR beta chain with a few counts. Its matching antigen is unknown. TCRdb itself ran the 5' RACE reads through MiXCR, one entry per CDR3 protein. The data show roughly 500,000 distinct CDR3 sequences, under 25% seen once. V lost 0 bases to trimming and J lost 4 bases, with 10 bases between them. CDR1 is SGDLS and CDR2 is YYNGEE in the germline V gene. There are 14 residues in the CDR3. This sample stems from a study of identical twins. Study-wide results and caveats: One should note that invariant MAIT and iNKT cells could partly confound zero-insertion analyses. Abundant cord blood beta clonotypes carried fewer insertions; memory repertoires showed none.

Separately, the same data were catalogued under a study of T cells expressing NK-cell markers. That work adds: Sequenced donors, eight in total, included seven who were HCMV-seropositive and one who was seronegative. Whether expanded NKG2C+ T cell clones recognized HCMV stayed uncertain.

The sample taken for sequencing was CD4+ T cells sorted from blood. This chain connects TRBV9 to TRBJ2-5; D is perhaps TRBD1 (5 bases). The sequence came from a young woman in good health. This CDR3 reads CASSVGRQGETQYF. The DNA of the CDR3 is TGTGCCAGCAGCGTAGGCAGGCAGGGAGAGACCCAGTACTTC. The variable domain in full, with the rest retrieved from reference TRBV9 and TRBJ2-5, is DSGVTQTPKHLITATGQRVTLRCSPRSGDLSVYWYQQSLDQGLQFLIQYYNGEERAKGNILERFSAQQFPDLHSELNLSSLELGDSALYFCASSVGRQGETQYFGPGTRLLVL.